The 18 T cell receptor beta chains in this list originate from one sample, sequenced in a study of long-term antiretroviral therapy in people with HIV. The assay, immunoSEQ v3.0, was run at survey level. Here immunoSEQ multiplex PCR was the method, and the copy in TCRdb shows in-frame clones only, minus some. The repertoire holds roughly 15,000 clones, over 70% seen once, with roughly 15% in the top ten. This specimen was unsorted PBMCs, taken about 1.2 years before starting antiretroviral therapy. The receptors stem from a man aged 25 to 40 with HIV.

The table lists this clone with a count of one. The chain recombines TRBV11-2 with TRBJ2-7, with D perhaps TRBD1 (5 bases). Germline V gene sequence: CDR1 SGHAT, CDR2 FQNNGV. Trimming took 3 bases from V and 6 from J, leaving 15 bases between them. The CDR3 loop spans 14 amino acids. As DNA, the CDR3 is TGTGCCAGCAGCTTGAAGAAGGGGCAAGGCGAGCAGTACTTC. It codes for CASSLKKGQGEQYF.

The chain uses TRBV9 and TRBJ1-1; TRBD1 matches at 7 bases. Germline V gene sequence: CDR1 SGDLS, CDR2 YYNGEE. The junction had 8 bases not matched to a gene; V was cut back by 4 bases and J by 8 bases. This CDR3 contains 13 residues. The CDR3, as DNA: TGTGCCAGCAGCTCCGTGCAGGGACAGGAAGCTTTCTTT. It is translated as CASSSVQGQEAFF.

This chain connects TRBV10-3 to TRBJ2-2; 8 positions match TRBD2. The germline V gene encodes CDR1 ENHRY and CDR2 SYGVKD. The length of the CDR3 is 16 residues. After removal of 6 bases from V and 4 bases from J, the junction contained 10 bases not matched to a gene. The CDR3 is CAISQVGLEFTGELFF. DNA of the CDR3: TGTGCCATCAGCCAAGTGGGACTAGAATTCACCGGGGAGCTGTTTTTT.

The rearrangement uses TRBV18 and TRBJ2-6; unclear D gene. Trimming removed 2 bases at V and 2 bases at J, with 7 bases between. Germline-derived CDR1 and CDR2 are KGHSH and LQKENI. CDR3 length: 15 amino acids. The CDR3 bases are TGTGCCAGCTCACCAATGTCGGCTGGGGCCAACGTCCTGACTTTC. Its protein product is CASSPMSAGANVLTF.

The chain links TRBV27 to TRBJ2-3, with TRBD1 matching 12 bases. V lost 7 bases and J lost 3; bases outside the gene matches: 17. Germline CDR1 is MNHEY and CDR2 is SMNVEV (reference sequence). There are 19 residues in the CDR3. The CDR3: CASKELGTGGAGPTDTQYF. The CDR3 nucleotides are TGTGCCAGCAAAGAATTAGGGACAGGGGGCGCAGGCCCTACAGATACGCAGTATTTT.

CDR3 region: CASSLRPTTVDINQPQHF. The CDR3 nucleotides are TGCGCCAGCAGCCTCAGGCCCACGACAGTGGATATCAATCAGCCCCAGCATTTT. This rearrangement joins TRBV5-1 to TRBJ1-5, with D maybe TRBD1 (5 bases). V shed 4 bases and J shed 3 bases, with 23 bases lying between them. This CDR3 region has 18 residues. Germline V gene data show CDR1 as SGHRS and CDR2 as YFSETQ.

This chain connects TRBV5-6 to TRBJ2-3, with 11 bases lining up with TRBD1. The V gene end was trimmed by 3 bases and the J gene end by 4 bases; junction bases not matched to a gene: 4. The CDR3 totals 15 residues. From germline, CDR1 is SGHDT and CDR2 YYEEEE. In DNA form, the CDR3 reads TGTGCCAGCAGCTACCGGACAGGGGGCGCAGATACGCAGTATTTT. The encoded protein is CASSYRTGGADTQYF.

This chain joins TRBV29-1 and TRBJ2-7; perhaps TRBD2 as D (5 bases). The germline V and J ends were trimmed by 3 bases and 3 bases, with 12 bases remaining between them. Looked up from germline, CDR1 is SQVTM and CDR2 is ANQGSEA. This CDR3 is 13 amino acids long. The CDR3 loop reads CSVEVGEVYEQYF. The CDR3, as DNA: TGCAGCGTTGAGGTGGGAGAGGTCTACGAGCAGTACTTC.

The chain combines TRBV5-1 with TRBJ2-7; D is uncertain. V was pared by 2 bases and J by 0 bases, with 9 bases between. Germline assignment: CDR1 SGHRS and CDR2 YFSETQ. The CDR3 length is 14 residues. The CDR3 DNA is TGCGCCAGCAGCTTAAGTCCTTTCTCCTACGAGCAGTACTTC. Amino acids: CASSLSPFSYEQYF.

This chain connects TRBV27 to TRBJ2-3, with D unclear. V was cut by 3 bases and J by 2 bases, with 9 bases left in between. Germline V gene sequence: CDR1 MNHEY, CDR2 SMNVEV (reference sequence). This CDR3 comprises 14 residues. The CDR3 region is CASSLGWDTDTQYF. The CDR3 DNA follows: TGTGCCAGCAGTTTGGGTTGGGACACAGATACGCAGTATTTT.

The chain couples TRBV5-4 to TRBJ2-7, with a weak D call TRBD1 (5 bases). Germline CDR1 reads SGHNT; CDR2 reads YYREEE (reference sequence). The V and J ends lost 4 bases and 2 bases respectively, with 16 bases between them. The CDR3 length is 15 residues. The CDR3 spells CASSPGPDLTYEQYF. CDR3 nucleotides: TGTGCCAGCAGCCCAGGGCCGGACCTAACCTACGAGCAGTACTTC.

V and J are TRBV11-3 and TRBJ2-2; no reliable D call. V was clipped by 1 base and J by 5 bases, with 5 bases between them. Germline V gives CDR1 SGHNT, CDR2 YENEEA. This CDR3 comprises 13 residues. CDR3 nucleotides: TGTGCCAGCAGCTTAGCGGTTACCGGGGAGCTGTTTTTT. Protein product: CASSLAVTGELFF.

This rearrangement joins TRBV7-2 to TRBJ2-7, with D perhaps being TRBD1 or TRBD2 (5 bases each). This CDR3 has 14 amino acids. Germline V lookup: CDR1 SGHTA, CDR2 FQGNSA. Deletions cut 5 bases from V and 6 bases from J, with 17 bases between. The CDR3 DNA follows: TGTGCCAGCAGCCAGGCAGGGAACAGCGGCGAGCAGTACTTC. This encodes CASSQAGNSGEQYF.

J is TRBJ2-1 and V is TRBV5-1; unclear D gene. This CDR3 comprises 15 residues. Germline assignment: CDR1 SGHRS and CDR2 YFSETQ. V lost 2 bases and J lost 0, with 9 bases in between. The chain's CDR3 is CASSFGGDSYNEQFF. The CDR3 DNA reads TGCGCCAGCAGCTTCGGCGGAGACTCCTACAATGAGCAGTTCTTC.

V is TRBV28 and J is TRBJ2-3; D gene ambiguous. V gave up 1 base and J gave up 2 bases, with 10 bases separating them. Germline V gives CDR1 MDHEN, CDR2 SYDVKM. This CDR3 contains 15 residues. This CDR3 is CASSLSLGPTDTQYF. The CDR3 DNA reads as TGTGCCAGCAGTTTATCCTTGGGCCCCACAGATACGCAGTATTTT.

This chain joins TRBV18 and TRBJ2-1, with no clear D. This CDR3 has 14 residues. CDR1 is KGHSH, CDR2 LQKENI, per germline. Between the trimmed V and J ends, which lost 1 base and 5 bases, there was a span of 9 bases. The CDR3 DNA sequence: TGTGCCAGCTCACCACGGGAAGGAAACAATGAGCAGTTCTTC. This sequence encodes CASSPREGNNEQFF.

The V gene is TRBV14, the J gene TRBJ2-2; D remains unclear. Trimming cost V 0 bases and J 0 bases, with 8 bases left between them. CDR3 length: 16 amino acids. Germline CDR1 is SGHDN and CDR2 is FVKESK. CDR3 region: CASSQEPATNTGELFF. Written as DNA, the CDR3 is TGTGCCAGCAGCCAAGAACCAGCGACGAACACCGGGGAGCTGTTTTTT. The full variable domain, its missing parts supplied by reference TRBV14 and TRBJ2-2, is EAGVTQFPSHSVIEKGQTVTLRCDPISGHDNLYWYRRVMGKEIKFLLHFVKESKQDESGMPNNRFLAERTGGTYSTLKVQPAELEDSGVYFCASSQEPATNTGELFFGEGSRLTVL.

This rearrangement joins TRBV28 to TRBJ2-7, with TRBD2 matching 13 bases. The CDR3 extends over 16 amino acids. V lost 2 bases, J lost 4 bases, and 5 bases stayed unmatched. Germline V gene sequence: CDR1 MDHEN, CDR2 SYDVKM. The CDR3 DNA sequence: TGTGCCAGCAGTTTAGGGGGACTAGCGGGAAGTTACGAGCAGTACTTC. Its translation: CASSLGGLAGSYEQYF.